The TCR beta chain under discussion was sequenced for a study of metastatic and nonmetastatic thyroid tumors. Study summary: Blood and tumor or nodule tissue repertoires from malignant and benign thyroid patients were compared.

Each patient came to thyroid surgery without any prior treatment (of any kind). Under the authors' procedure: Clinicopathological groups of papillary thyroid cancer showed CDR3 differences that were used to build a distant-metastasis classifier. TCRdb re-called the PCR reads through MiXCR. None of the V and J calls come from the authors' own analysis; TCRdb made them. This repertoire shows 39,000 or so clones, roughly 45% found once; its top ten account for roughly a quarter. Trimming pared 6 bases from V and 0 bases from J, leaving 13 bases between. The CDR3 loop spans 14 amino acids. From germline, CDR1 is DFQATT and CDR2 SNEGSKA (reference sequence). As concerns this clone: Its antigen is undetermined.

Study outcomes and limitations: Reported TCR beta diversity, measured in blood and tumor, was significantly higher for malignant thyroid tumors than for benign nodules.

The TCR originated in a male donor with papillary thyroid cancer or a benign thyroid nodule (not recorded which). Some clones in this sample may be carry-over from other donors' samples. The genes are TRBV20-1 and TRBJ2-3; D may be TRBD2 (5 bases). The specimen sequenced was tumor tissue. The CDR3 region is CSAPLLDSTDTQYF. The DNA of the CDR3 is TGCAGTGCCCCGCTACTAGATAGCACAGATACGCAGTATTTT.